These T cell receptor beta chains were read from a single sample in a study of control samples from healthy donors and cancer patients. TCRdb's copy holds only in-frame clones and misses some; the assay was immunoSEQ multiplex PCR. The sample has fewer than 200,000 clones. Sequenced input: blood. The receptors here all came from a woman younger than 45 in good health. The CDR3 runs from the conserved cysteine through the conserved F or W.

CASSLEGFSEAFF TRBJ1-1 TRBV7-2
CASSPPGGNSGNTIYF TRBJ1-3 TRBV18
CSASRSNTGELFF TRBJ2-2 TRBV20-1
CASSEAGTGTGTEAFF TRBJ1-1 TRBV2
CASSPLGGPRNQPQHF TRBJ1-5 TRBV28
CASSPDWARVPYGYTF TRBJ1-2 TRBV21-1
CASAQGMNTEAFF TRBJ1-1 TRBV5-1
CASSVGGTVPNTEAFF TRBJ1-1 TRBV9
CASSRKDRGRGQPQHF TRBJ1-5 TRBV5-1
CAISETGGNQPQHF TRBJ1-5 TRBV10-3
CASSLAQGPTDTQYF TRBJ2-3 TRBV28
CASRPTEYYGYTF TRBJ1-2 TRBV7-3
CATSVGAGSGETQYF TRBJ2-5 TRBV24-1
CASEGAYPQETQYF TRBJ2-5 TRBV10-2
CASSLSTGNTEAFF TRBJ1-1 TRBV27
CASSWNREREQYF TRBJ2-7 TRBV19
CASSLDTGTYYNEQFF TRBJ2-1 TRBV11-2
CASRRSGGPGNTIYF TRBJ1-3 TRBV11-2
CASSATSGGTDTQYF TRBJ2-3 TRBV13
CASSLKPGQGVDTQYF TRBJ2-3 TRBV4-1
CASSFTVGGTGELFF TRBJ2-2 TRBV11-2
CASSLGPYYGYTF TRBJ1-2 TRBV12-3/TRBV12-4
CASSPRGLRHIAKNIQYF TRBJ2-4 TRBV21-1
CASSREPASQPQHF TRBJ1-5 TRBV18
CASSYSKAKNIQYF TRBJ2-4 TRBV6-5
CASVPSRSQKLFF TRBJ1-4 TRBV18
CASSSLTGLGSDTQYF TRBJ2-3 TRBV5-6
CASSQGGELFF TRBJ2-2 TRBV6-1
CASSDLGQPQHF TRBJ1-5 TRBV25-1
CASTSVGPLVNEKLFF TRBJ1-4 TRBV28
CSVYDRGYEQYF TRBJ2-7 TRBV29-1
CASSLTAGYSNQPQHF TRBJ1-5 TRBV7-6
CASSSYGRSNTEAFF TRBJ1-1 TRBV27
CASSLVSRDSPLHF TRBJ1-6 TRBV11-1
CASSFGALETQYF TRBJ2-5 TRBV12-3/TRBV12-4
CASSWAEGYEQYF TRBJ2-7 TRBV6-5
CASSQGQTGNTGELFF TRBJ2-2 TRBV7-8
CASSSGQLTNYGYTF TRBJ1-2 TRBV5-1
CASSSRDTYGYTF TRBJ1-2 TRBV7-9
CASRGQGRYSNQPQHF TRBJ1-5 TRBV2
CASSVQGIPFNYGYTF TRBJ1-2 TRBV6-1
CASSQEVGRVHEQFF TRBJ2-1 TRBV4-3
CASSWQYTDTQYF TRBJ2-3 TRBV5-4